These 5 T cell receptor beta chains were all obtained from the same sample, sequenced in a study of beta chain features in type 1 diabetes. Study conclusions and caveats: Across all four CD4+ subsets, people with type 1 diabetes showed modestly shorter TCRB CDR3s.

These TCRs are of unknown antigen specificity. What was sequenced were expressed TCRB transcripts, since all of the isolated RNA had been reverse transcribed. Profiling relied on immunoSEQ multiplex PCR, and the TCRdb table lists in-frame clones only, not all of them. The table includes around 25,000 clones, 55% to 70% detected once. Sequenced: Tregs from blood. The source of these receptors is a man younger than 30 with type 1 diabetes.

The chain joins TRBV5-4 to TRBJ2-1; unclear D gene. The V and J ends lost 0 bases and 7 bases respectively, with 11 bases between them. Germline assignment: CDR1 SGHNT and CDR2 YYREEE (reference sequence). The CDR3 runs to 14 residues. The CDR3 loop is CASSLDLGRNEQFF. The CDR3 bases are TGTGCCAGCAGCTTGGATCTGGGCCGGAATGAGCAGTTCTTC.

This clone appeared a single time. V usage is TRBV6-7 and J usage is TRBJ2-7; D is unresolved. TRBV6-7 is marked as an open reading frame, function uncertain. This CDR3 has 19 amino acids. Deletions cut 5 bases from V and 3 bases from J, with 29 bases between. DNA for the CDR3: TGTGCCAGCAGTGCCACCCCCAGACTGGAGTCGAGTGGTTTCTACGAGCAGTACTTC. Translated, it gives CASSATPRLESSGFYEQYF.

This clone was recorded once. V usage is TRBV7-2 and J usage is TRBJ1-2; possible D gene TRBD1, 5 bases. In germline, CDR1 is SGHTA, CDR2 FQGNSA. Trimming removed 8 bases from V and 4 bases from J, with 14 bases in between. This CDR3 has 13 amino acids. CDR3 sequence (DNA): TGTGCCAGCTCCCTACTCGGGGGCTATGGCTACACCTTC. Its translation is CASSLLGGYGYTF.

This clone was observed a few times. The chain employs TRBV30 and TRBJ2-1; 9 nucleotides match TRBD2. CDR1 and CDR2 from the germline V gene are GTSNPN and SVGIG (reference sequence). The CDR3 spans 17 residues. The V and J ends lost 2 bases and 9 bases, in that order; junction bases with no gene match: 17. CDR3 loop: CAWSSTTSGFYWSEQFF. The CDR3 DNA reads as TGTGCCTGGAGTTCAACGACTAGCGGTTTTTACTGGAGTGAGCAGTTCTTC.

This clone was seen a handful of times. The chain is built from TRBV4-3 and TRBJ2-1, with 9 bases identical to TRBD2. The CDR3 is 16 residues long. The trim removed 4 bases at V and 2 bases at J, leaving 6 bases unmatched. Germline V gene data show CDR1 as LGHNA and CDR2 as YSLEER. The CDR3 region has the DNA TGCGCCAGCAGCCCTACCGGACTAGCGACCTACAATGAGCAGTTCTTC. This encodes CASSPTGLATYNEQFF.